This T cell receptor (beta chain) is from a study of shared clonotypes between healthy human individuals. Whole-study results and caveats: Sequencing depth was expected to influence donor clonotype sharing. Clonotypes which were not shared had lower generation probabilities than clonotypes that all four donors shared.

For this clone: Its cognate antigen is unknown.

TCRdb's table, derived via immunoSEQ multiplex PCR, lists solely in-frame clones and lacks some. The table records over 950,000 clones, around three quarters of them present only once. The sequencing sample was made of memory CD4+ T cells from PBMCs. Stated subset: CD45RA-negative fraction. This clonotype originated in a young man in good health. Some clones in this sample may be carry-over from other donors' samples.

The CDR3 loop reads CASKGRPFSGANVLTF. The CDR3 DNA follows: TGTGCCAGTAAAGGGAGGCCCTTCTCTGGGGCCAACGTCCTGACTTTC. The V gene is TRBV19, the J gene TRBJ2-6; weak D call: TRBD2 (6 bases). Germline-derived CDR1 and CDR2 are LNHDA and SQIVND (reference sequence). Deletions cut 7 bases from V and 0 bases from J, with 13 bases between. CDR3 length: 16 amino acids.